This T cell receptor (beta chain) was captured in a study of blood T cell repertoires in COVID-19. Generated by immunoSEQ multiplex PCR, the TCRdb table keeps only in-frame clones and is missing some. The data hold roughly 100,000 clones, with 80% to 90% observed a single time. V was clipped by 3 bases and J by 0 bases; unmatched bases: 5. This CDR3 has 16 amino acids. The V gene's germline CDR1 is WNHNN and CDR2 SYGVQD (reference sequence). Sequencing used peripheral blood. This receptor was identified in a woman older than 75 with acute or convalescent COVID-19. The chain links TRBV10-1 to TRBJ2-1; 7 nucleotides agree with TRBD1. CDR3 amino acids: CASSDGQASSYNEQFF. The CDR3 bases are TGCGCCAGCAGTGACGGACAGGCCAGCTCCTACAATGAGCAGTTCTTC.